Below, one TCR beta chain is given with its context. This clone was detected once. Its target antigen remains unknown. No much larger clone is present one base from it, and per-base qualities are unavailable. The identical CDR3 is also encoded by other nucleotide sequences in the sample. One collaborating source in Seattle enrolled patients during active infection and followed them longitudinally through the course of disease. The collaborating institutions used their own protocols to collect whole blood in K2EDTA tubes. Collaborator samples were shipped for TCRbeta analysis as frozen whole blood, isolated PBMCs, or DNA extracted from either sample type. CDR1 and CDR2 are drawn from the germline V gene: MDHEN, SYDVKM. The CDR3 holds 14 amino acids from the cysteine to the phenylalanine. The CDR3 DNA has 42 bases and is translated from base 1. The V end gives up 5 bases and the J end 0 bases, leaving 4 bases in the junction not matched to a gene.

TCRbeta CDR3 regions were amplified from genomic DNA using the immunoSEQ Assay, a bias-controlled multiplex PCR. Turning to the authors' computational methods: Within the assay, amplification of reference gene primers was used to estimate how many nucleated cells each sample contained. To quantify the absolute abundance of each unique TCRbeta CDR3 rearrangement, sequence reads were collapsed and filtered. Productive Simpson clonality was computed per sample as the square root of Simpson's diversity index over productive rearrangements. This immuneACCESS table, as held by TCRdb, lists in-frame sequences with V and J called but not all clones. Of the missing ones, under half trace to an unresolved V gene in checked studies; the others have no known cause. V, J and clone size derive from that table, while D and trimming were established from the DNA sequence. The table for this sample lists more than 300,000 clones; more than 70% of them were counted only once. The ten most abundant clones make up 8.5% to 12% of the sample.

The data are from a study of blood T cell repertoires in COVID-19 (dated by TCRdb to about 2020). Broadly, across the study: Collaborator samples came from the United States, Italy and Spain and covered acute and convalescent phases of COVID-19. The prospective study material was composed of cDNA or gDNA derived from T cells, B-cell-depleted T cells, or PBMCs. Subjects who had been exposed to COVID-19, were actively infected with it, or had recovered from it provided the deeply sampled blood TCRbeta repertoires that made up the dataset. A freely available public database, intended as a resource for researchers studying the immune response to SARS-CoV-2, is where the repertoires were released. Samples were obtained from the ongoing ImmuneRACE study (first 160 participants) and from over a thousand subjects provided by 6 global collaborators. Nearly every sample came with metadata listing a de-identified subject ID, COVID-19 status, age in years and sex. Where available, HLA class I and class II types were taken from metadata supplied by the sample provider and were not determined by assay-based typing. General findings and caveats noted by the study authors: The quantity of clinical and demographic metadata differed by source and by participant and was supplied without curation.

This receptor was obtained from a woman aged 25 to 39 with COVID-19, enrolled during active disease. The material sequenced was peripheral blood. The V and J genes are TRBV28 and TRBJ2-7, with 7 bases matching TRBD2. The nucleotides are TGTGCCAGCAGTCCTCGGACTAGCTCCTACGAGCAGTACTTC. Translated, this gives CASSPRTSSYEQYF.